This entry lists 27 T cell receptor beta chains sequenced from one sample in a study of cytomegalovirus exposure and HLA in healthy donors. The PCR ran on 60 Vbeta and 13 Jbeta primers. The protocol was immunoSEQ multiplex PCR, while the TCRdb copy is restricted to in-frame clones and leaves out a portion. The sample includes under 200,000 clones, roughly 80% of them seen just once. Sequencing was performed on PBMCs. The receptors were sampled from a man aged 45 to 65 in good health and CMV-seropositive.

This chain connects TRBV4-3 to TRBJ2-2; possibly TRBD2 for D (5 bases). Germline CDR1 LGHNA, CDR2 YSLEER. Trimming stripped 0 bases from V and 8 bases from J, with 16 bases between. This CDR3 contains 16 residues. The CDR3 DNA reads TGCGCCAGCAGCCAAGATTTGCGGGCCATAGGTGGGGAGCTGTTTTTT. Translated: CASSQDLRAIGGELFF.

This clone was observed once. The chain uses TRBV7-2 and TRBJ1-5; D unresolved. With 5 bases removed from V and 7 bases from J, the gap between germline ends came to 9 bases. From germline, CDR1 is SGHTA and CDR2 FQGNSA. This CDR3 has 12 residues. CDR3 sequence reads: CASSAGRQPQHF. The CDR3 nucleotides are TGTGCCAGCAGCGCGGGGAGGCAGCCCCAGCATTTT.

V is TRBV9 and J is TRBJ1-1; D is perhaps TRBD1 (6 bases). CDR3 size: 13 residues. Germline V gives CDR1 SGDLS, CDR2 YYNGEE. Trimming took off 4 bases at V and 5 bases at J, with 12 bases between the two ends. CDR3 in DNA: TGTGCCAGCAGCCTAGGGACAAAGACTGAAGCTTTCTTT. Translation: CASSLGTKTEAFF.

This clone was seen once. The V gene is TRBV6-1, the J gene TRBJ2-7, with D perhaps matching TRBD1 (6 bases). CDR1 and CDR2 from the germline V gene are MNHNS and SASEGT. CDR3 length: 14 residues. Trimming removed 10 bases from V and 2 bases from J, with 18 bases in between. CDR3 in DNA: TGTGCCATACCCTACAGGGATAACCCCTACGAGCAGTACTTC. Amino acid sequence: CAIPYRDNPYEQYF.

The rearrangement links TRBV4-1 to TRBJ2-7; no reliable D call. Germline CDR1 MGHRA, CDR2 YSYEKL. V gave up 4 bases and J gave up 7 bases, with 5 bases separating them. This CDR3 is built from 10 residues. In DNA, the CDR3 is TGCGCCAGCAGCCCGGTAGAGCAGTACTTC. The encoded protein is CASSPVEQYF.

The V gene is TRBV27, the J gene TRBJ2-3; possibly TRBD1 for D (6 bases). Germline V lookup: CDR1 MNHEY, CDR2 SMNVEV (reference sequence). V was shortened by 5 bases and J by 3 bases, with 18 bases between the two germline ends. This CDR3 has 16 residues. The chain's CDR3 is CASSPHRDKGTDTQYF. DNA for the CDR3: TGTGCCAGCAGTCCTCACCGGGACAAGGGAACAGATACGCAGTATTTT.

V is TRBV5-4 and J is TRBJ2-3, with 7 bases that match TRBD1. This CDR3 is built from 16 residues. J lost 2 bases, V lost 1 base, and 7 bases had no gene match. Germline-derived CDR1 and CDR2 are SGHNT and YYREEE (reference sequence). In DNA form, the CDR3 reads TGTGCCAGCAGCTTGCCGTTACAGGGGACCACAGATACGCAGTATTTT. Translation gives CASSLPLQGTTDTQYF.

The V call is TRBV5-6, the J call TRBJ2-7; 7 nucleotides line up with TRBD1. CDR1 is SGHDT, CDR2 YYEEEE, per germline. The CDR3 covers 14 residues. V shed 7 bases, J shed 0 bases, and the junction held 7 bases outside the gene matches. The CDR3 region has the DNA TGTGCCAGCCGAAAAGGACAGGACTCCTACGAGCAGTACTTC. Protein product: CASRKGQDSYEQYF.

This clone has only a few counts. This chain links TRBV28 with TRBJ1-2; D remains unclear. This CDR3 has 12 residues. The germline CDR1 and CDR2 sequences are MDHEN and SYDVKM. Trimming took off 7 bases at V and 2 bases at J, with 8 bases between the two ends. The CDR3 DNA reads TGTGCCAGCACCTGGCAGAACTATGGCTACACCTTC. Translation gives CASTWQNYGYTF.

J is TRBJ2-5 and V is TRBV10-3; TRBD2 aligns across 12 bases. V gave up 5 bases and J gave up 1 base; unmatched junction bases: 5. The CDR3 loop spans 16 amino acids. The germline gives CDR1 ENHRY, CDR2 SYGVKD. Here the CDR3 DNA reads TGTGCCATCAGTCTGGGACTAGCGGGCCCCCAAGAGACCCAGTACTTC. Protein sequence: CAISLGLAGPQETQYF.

This chain connects TRBV7-2 to TRBJ2-5; possible D gene TRBD1, 6 bases. Trimming stripped 5 bases from V and 5 bases from J, with 21 bases between. The CDR3 spans 16 residues. Germline loops: CDR1 SGHTA, CDR2 FQGNSA. The CDR3 loop is CASSPGVTGWAETQYF. Here the CDR3 DNA reads TGTGCCAGCAGCCCCGGGGTAACAGGGTGGGCGGAGACCCAGTACTTC.

Worth noting for this clone: Other nucleotide sequences from this sample produce the same CDR3. This chain's CDR3 is CASSIGSGGNTIYF. The CDR3 nucleotides read TGTGCCAGTAGTATCGGGTCCGGGGGAAACACCATATATTTT. This sequence joins TRBV19 and TRBJ1-3; no clear D. Germline values: CDR1 LNHDA, CDR2 SQIVND (reference sequence). V was clipped by 3 bases and J by 4 bases, with 10 bases between them. The CDR3 is 14 amino acids.

This rearrangement joins TRBV7-2 to TRBJ2-7; 7 positions agree with TRBD1. Per the germline V gene, CDR1 is SGHTA and CDR2 is FQGNSA. The CDR3 covers 13 residues. V trimming: 3 bases; J trimming: 4 bases; junction bases outside the gene matches: 3. CDR3 coding DNA: TGTGCCAGCAGCTTGGGGACAGTATACGAGCAGTACTTC. It specifies CASSLGTVYEQYF.

The CDR3 region is CASSQNRRGGEKLFF. CDR3 coding DNA: TGTGCCAGCAGCCAAAACAGGAGAGGGGGTGAAAAACTGTTTTTT. V is TRBV4-2 and J is TRBJ1-4, with D tentatively TRBD1 (6 bases). V shed 2 bases and J shed 7 bases, with 14 bases lying between them. The CDR3 is made up of 15 amino acids. Germline CDR1 LGHNA, CDR2 YNFKEQ.

This clone was counted between two and nine times. V is TRBV19 and J is TRBJ1-3; D gene ambiguous. Germline V gives CDR1 LNHDA, CDR2 SQIVND (reference sequence). The CDR3 is 15 residues long. V was cut by 7 bases and J by 1 base, with 14 bases left in between. The CDR3 spells CASIPRGRSGNTIYF. The CDR3 DNA follows: TGTGCCAGTATCCCAAGAGGCAGATCTGGAAACACCATATATTTT.

This clone was counted a few times. V gene TRBV7-9 combines with J gene TRBJ2-3; 15 bases align to TRBD2. V was clipped by 4 bases and J by 6 bases; unmatched bases: 5. CDR1 SEHNR and CDR2 FQNEAQ come from the germline V gene (reference sequence). This CDR3 spans 16 amino acids. For the CDR3, the DNA is TGTGCCAGCAGCTCGCGGACTAGCGGGGGGGTTGATACGCAGTATTTT. It encodes CASSSRTSGGVDTQYF.

V is TRBV5-8 and J is TRBJ1-4; TRBD1 agrees at 7 bases. Per germline, CDR1 SGHTS and CDR2 YDEGEE. There are 16 residues in the CDR3. Germline trimming cut 4 bases from V and 8 bases from J; bases unmatched to any gene: 14. The CDR3 DNA is TGTGCCAGCAGCCCCATGGGACAGCCATCGACAGAAAAACTGTTTTTT. This sequence encodes CASSPMGQPSTEKLFF. Full variable domain (missing parts from reference TRBV5-8 and TRBJ1-4): EAGVTQSPTHLIKTRGQQATLRCSPISGHTSVYWYQQALGLGLQFLLWYDEGEERNRGNFPPRFSGRQFPNYSSELNVNALELEDSALYLCASSPMGQPSTEKLFFGSGTQLSVL.

The chain joins TRBV7-2 to TRBJ1-2; D is possibly TRBD1 (5 bases). Trimming pared 3 bases from V and 8 bases from J, leaving 16 bases between. The CDR3 is 14 residues long. Germline V gene sequence: CDR1 SGHTA, CDR2 FQGNSA. CDR3 DNA sequence: TGTGCCAGCAGCTTGGAGGGGCCCACTAAGGGCTACACCTTC. Encoded protein: CASSLEGPTKGYTF.

This rearrangement joins TRBV4-2 to TRBJ1-6; D is possibly TRBD1 (5 bases). Deletions cut 5 bases from V and 5 bases from J, with 13 bases between. CDR1 LGHNA and CDR2 YNFKEQ come from the germline V gene. There are 15 residues in the CDR3. The CDR3 DNA follows: TGTGCCAGCAGCTCCCGGACGGGGGATAATTCACCCCTCCACTTT. Amino acids: CASSSRTGDNSPLHF.

The chain joins TRBV10-2 to TRBJ2-7; TRBD1 might be the D (5 bases). Germline V gene lookup returns CDR1 WSHSY and CDR2 SAAADI. Trimming left V 8 bases short and J 1 base short, with 9 bases between. The CDR3 consists of 12 residues. The CDR3 coding sequence is TGCGCCAGCGCCAGGGATTCCTACGAGCAGTACTTC. Protein: CASARDSYEQYF.

The V and J genes are TRBV18 and TRBJ1-6; possible D gene TRBD1, 5 bases. This CDR3 region has 16 residues. V gave up 1 base and J gave up 7 bases, with 14 bases separating them. CDR1 KGHSH and CDR2 LQKENI come from the germline V gene. The CDR3 nucleotides are TGTGCCAGCTCACCACTGTCAGGGTTCCTGAATTCACCCCTCCACTTT. Translation gives CASSPLSGFLNSPLHF.

J is TRBJ2-1 and V is TRBV19; a weak D match, TRBD1 (6 bases). Germline assignment: CDR1 LNHDA and CDR2 SQIVND (reference sequence). CDR3 length equals 14 residues. V was trimmed by 9 bases and J by 7 bases, leaving 19 bases between them. CDR3 region: CASQGRGSKNEQFF. CDR3 in DNA: TGTGCCAGCCAAGGCAGGGGATCAAAGAATGAGCAGTTCTTC.

This clone has just a few counts. Other DNA variants within this sample encode the same CDR3. The V gene is TRBV5-1, the J gene TRBJ2-5, with D unresolved. Germline-derived CDR1 and CDR2 are SGHRS and YFSETQ. The CDR3 covers 14 residues. The V end lost 0 bases, the J end lost 2 bases, and 8 bases lay between the germline ends. The CDR3 reads CASSLVAVQETQYF. The CDR3 DNA reads TGCGCCAGCAGCTTGGTGGCAGTTCAAGAGACCCAGTACTTC.

The chain uses TRBV5-4 and TRBJ1-3; D is undetermined. The ends were cut back, 1 base at V and 1 base at J, with 9 bases in the middle. CDR1 is SGHNT and CDR2 is YYREEE in the germline V gene (reference sequence). The CDR3 totals 15 residues. The CDR3 DNA sequence: TGTGCCAGCAGCTTGAGAGGTCATTCTGGAAACACCATATATTTT. Its translation is CASSLRGHSGNTIYF. The complete variable domain, with remaining parts taken from reference TRBV5-4 and TRBJ1-3, reads ETGVTQSPTHLIKTRGQQVTLRCSSQSGHNTVSWYQQALGQGPQFIFQYYREEENGRGNFPPRFSGLQFPNYSSELNVNALELDDSALYLCASSLRGHSGNTIYFGEGSWLTVV.

This clone was seen more than once but under ten times. This chain uses TRBV2 with TRBJ2-5; 7 nucleotides match TRBD1. CDR1 and CDR2 from the germline V gene are SNHLY and FYNNEI. Unmatched junction bases numbered 8, after V lost 5 bases and J lost 5 bases. CDR3 length: 14 residues. The CDR3 sequence is CASSSTGVRETQYF. The CDR3 DNA is TGTGCCAGCAGTTCTACAGGGGTCAGGGAGACCCAGTACTTC.

Regarding this clone: Relative to the germline gene, one junction end is altered; a read error may explain this. The genes are TRBV6-1 and TRBJ1-5, with 10 bases aligning to TRBD1. Germline V gene lookup returns CDR1 MNHNS and CDR2 SASEGT. The CDR3 has 15 amino acids. The CDR3 sequence is CASSNPTGGNQPQHF. The CDR3 region has the DNA TGTGCCAGCAGCAACCCGACAGGGGGCAACCAGCCCCAGCATTTT.

V gene TRBV6-5 combines with J gene TRBJ2-7, with no clear D. Germline V gives CDR1 MNHEY, CDR2 SVGAGI. The V end lost 3 bases, the J end lost 4 bases, and 4 bases lay between the germline ends. This CDR3 has 11 residues. The CDR3 DNA reads as TGTGCCAGCAGTTATCAGTACGAGCAGTACTTC. Protein: CASSYQYEQYF.